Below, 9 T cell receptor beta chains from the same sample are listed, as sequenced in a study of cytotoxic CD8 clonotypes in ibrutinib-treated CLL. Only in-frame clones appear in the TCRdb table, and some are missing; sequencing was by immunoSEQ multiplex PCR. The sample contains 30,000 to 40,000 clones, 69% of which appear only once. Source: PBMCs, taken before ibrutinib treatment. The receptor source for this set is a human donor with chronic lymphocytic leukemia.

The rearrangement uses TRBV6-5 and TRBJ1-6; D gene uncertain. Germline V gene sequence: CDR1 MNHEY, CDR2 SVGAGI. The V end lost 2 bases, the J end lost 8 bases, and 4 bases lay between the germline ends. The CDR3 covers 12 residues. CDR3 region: CASSYGYSPLHF. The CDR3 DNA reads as TGTGCCAGCAGTTACGGGTATTCACCCCTCCACTTT.

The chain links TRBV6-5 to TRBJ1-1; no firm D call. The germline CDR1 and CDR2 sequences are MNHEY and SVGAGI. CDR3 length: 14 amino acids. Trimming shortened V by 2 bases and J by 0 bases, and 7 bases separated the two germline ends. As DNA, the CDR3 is TGTGCCAGCAGTTACGAGGGTTTGAACACTGAAGCTTTCTTT. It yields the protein CASSYEGLNTEAFF.

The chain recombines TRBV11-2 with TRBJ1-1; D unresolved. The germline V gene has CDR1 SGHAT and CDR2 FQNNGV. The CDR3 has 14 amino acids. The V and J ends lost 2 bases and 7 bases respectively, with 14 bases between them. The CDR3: CASSLYEGDIEAFF. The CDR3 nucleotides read TGTGCCAGCAGCTTATATGAGGGAGACATTGAAGCTTTCTTT.

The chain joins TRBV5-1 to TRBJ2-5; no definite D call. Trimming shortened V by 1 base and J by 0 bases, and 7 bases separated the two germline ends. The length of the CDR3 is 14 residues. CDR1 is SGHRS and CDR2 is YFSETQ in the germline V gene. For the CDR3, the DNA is TGCGCCAGCAGCTTGAATGGAAACCAAGAGACCCAGTACTTC. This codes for CASSLNGNQETQYF.

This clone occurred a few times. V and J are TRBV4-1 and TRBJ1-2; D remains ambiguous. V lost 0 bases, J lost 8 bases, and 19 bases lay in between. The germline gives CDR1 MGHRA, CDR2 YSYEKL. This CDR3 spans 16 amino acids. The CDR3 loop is CASSQDLLGRTMGYTF. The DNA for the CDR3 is TGCGCCAGCAGCCAAGATTTATTAGGGCGGACTATGGGCTACACCTTC.

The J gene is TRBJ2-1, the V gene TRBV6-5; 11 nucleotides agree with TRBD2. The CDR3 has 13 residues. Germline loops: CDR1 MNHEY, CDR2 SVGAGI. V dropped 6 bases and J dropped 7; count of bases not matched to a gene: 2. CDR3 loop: CASRSSGRNEQFF. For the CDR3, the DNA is TGTGCCAGCAGGTCTAGCGGGAGGAATGAGCAGTTCTTC.

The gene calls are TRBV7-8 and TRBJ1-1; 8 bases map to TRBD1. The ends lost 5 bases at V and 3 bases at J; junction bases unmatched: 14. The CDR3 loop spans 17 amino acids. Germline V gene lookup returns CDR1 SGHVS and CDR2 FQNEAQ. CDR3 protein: CASSRNRQGFKDTEAFF. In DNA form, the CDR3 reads TGTGCCAGCAGCCGGAACCGACAGGGGTTTAAGGACACTGAAGCTTTCTTT.

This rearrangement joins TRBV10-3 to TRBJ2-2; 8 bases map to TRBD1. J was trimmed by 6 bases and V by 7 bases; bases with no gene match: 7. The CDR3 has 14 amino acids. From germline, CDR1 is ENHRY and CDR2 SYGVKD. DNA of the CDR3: TGTGCCATCAAGCAGGGGGCTGCAGCCGGGGAGCTGTTTTTT. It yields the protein CAIKQGAAAGELFF.

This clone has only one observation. The CDR3 reads CASSPGPGTEAFF. Here the CDR3 DNA reads TGTGCCAGCTCACCGGGGCCGGGAACTGAAGCTTTCTTT. The chain has TRBV18 and TRBJ1-1; a weak D match, TRBD1 (5 bases). The germline V and J ends were trimmed by 3 bases and 5 bases, with 10 bases remaining between them. Per germline, CDR1 KGHSH and CDR2 LQKENI. The CDR3 runs to 13 residues. Based on the CDR3 plus reference TRBV18 and TRBJ1-1, the full variable domain is NAGVMQNPRHLVRRRGQEARLRCSPMKGHSHVYWYRQLPEEGLKFMVYLQKENIIDESGMPKERFSAEFPKEGPSILRIQQVVRGDSAAYFCASSPGPGTEAFFGQGTRLTVV.